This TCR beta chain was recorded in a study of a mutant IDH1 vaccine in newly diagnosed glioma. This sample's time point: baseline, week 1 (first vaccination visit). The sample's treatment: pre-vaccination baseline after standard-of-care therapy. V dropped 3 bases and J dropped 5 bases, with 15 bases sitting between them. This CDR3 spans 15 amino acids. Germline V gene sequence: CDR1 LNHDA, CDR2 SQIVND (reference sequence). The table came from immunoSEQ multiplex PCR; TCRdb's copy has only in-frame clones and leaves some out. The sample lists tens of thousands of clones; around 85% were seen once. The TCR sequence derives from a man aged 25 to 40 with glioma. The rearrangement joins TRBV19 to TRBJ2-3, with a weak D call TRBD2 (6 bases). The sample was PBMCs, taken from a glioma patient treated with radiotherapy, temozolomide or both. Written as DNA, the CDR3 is TGTGCCAGTAGTATCGTCCGGGAGAGAGGAGATACGCAGTATTTT. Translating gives CASSIVRERGDTQYF. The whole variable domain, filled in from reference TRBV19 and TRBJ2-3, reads DGGITQSPKYLFRKEGQNVTLSCEQNLNHDAMYWYRQDPGQGLRLIYYSQIVNDFQKGDIAEGYSVSREKKESFPLTVTSAQKNPTAFYLCASSIVRERGDTQYFGPGTRLTVL.